The 31 T cell receptor beta chains given below trace back to one sample, sequenced in a study of blood T cell repertoires in COVID-19. The table came from immunoSEQ multiplex PCR; TCRdb's copy has only in-frame clones and leaves some out. The sample contains about 180,000 clones, about 88% of which appear only once. The sample was PBMCs or T cells enriched from blood (not recorded which). The receptors here all came from a woman between 18 and 29 years old who had recovered from COVID-19.

This sequence joins TRBV10-3 and TRBJ1-1; 11 nucleotides agree with TRBD1. V lost 7 bases to trimming and J lost 11 bases; unmatched junction nucleotides: 9. Germline lookup yields CDR1 ENHRY and CDR2 SYGVKD. The CDR3 is 13 residues long. The DNA for the CDR3 is TGTGCCATCATTTCGGACAGGGGGCGTCCGGCTTTCTTT. Translation: CAIISDRGRPAFF.

V gene TRBV2 combines with J gene TRBJ1-1; tentatively, D is TRBD1 (6 bases). Germline V gives CDR1 SNHLY, CDR2 FYNNEI. V was clipped by 1 base and J by 8 bases, with 14 bases between them. The CDR3 runs to 14 residues. CDR3 nucleotide sequence: TGTGCCAGCAGTGAAGTTTCGGGGGGCGCGGAAGCTTTCTTT. Amino acids: CASSEVSGGAEAFF.

The genes are TRBV28 and TRBJ2-3, with TRBD2 matching 8 bases. Germline V gene lookup returns CDR1 MDHEN and CDR2 SYDVKM. CDR3 length: 16 amino acids. J was trimmed by 2 bases and V by 6 bases; bases with no gene match: 10. The CDR3 here is CASSWGLGLDTDTQYF. CDR3 in DNA: TGTGCCAGCAGCTGGGGTTTGGGACTAGACACAGATACGCAGTATTTT.

The chain employs TRBV18 and TRBJ2-1; D remains unclear. Germline-derived CDR1 and CDR2 are KGHSH and LQKENI. V dropped 2 bases and J dropped 6 bases, with 11 bases sitting between them. The CDR3 consists of 14 residues. The CDR3, as DNA: TGTGCCAGCTCACCAATAGTACTTATCAATGAGCAGTTCTTC. Its translation: CASSPIVLINEQFF.

The chain carries TRBV4-3 and TRBJ1-1, with D tentatively TRBD1 (5 bases). This CDR3 is 16 amino acids long. Per germline, CDR1 LGHNA and CDR2 YSLEER. V was clipped by 0 bases and J by 4 bases, with 15 bases between them. CDR3 protein: CASSQEPRTGRTEAFF. In nucleotides, the CDR3 is TGCGCCAGCAGCCAAGAACCAAGAACAGGTCGCACTGAAGCTTTCTTT.

The chain links TRBV25-1 to TRBJ1-1, with D possibly TRBD1 on 6 matching bases. V was shortened by 7 bases and J by 1 base, with 10 bases between the two germline ends. The length of the CDR3 is 13 residues. Germline CDR1 and CDR2: MGHDK and SYGVNS. CDR3 sequence (DNA): TGTGCCAGCATAAGGGACACGAACACTGAAGCTTTCTTT. Its translation is CASIRDTNTEAFF.

The chain is built from TRBV27 and TRBJ2-7; TRBD1 matches 7 bases. V was pared by 5 bases and J by 4 bases, with 5 bases of the junction left unmatched. The CDR3 length is 13 residues. CDR1 is MNHEY and CDR2 is SMNVEV in the germline V gene (reference sequence). CDR3 bases: TGTGCCAGCAGTCCCGGGACAGAATACGAGCAGTACTTC. Its translation: CASSPGTEYEQYF.

The chain joins TRBV27 to TRBJ2-7, with a possible D match to TRBD2 (6 bases). Germline assignment: CDR1 MNHEY and CDR2 SMNVEV (reference sequence). The CDR3 extends over 14 amino acids. The germline V and J ends were trimmed by 7 bases and 1 base, with 14 bases remaining between them. The DNA of the CDR3 is TGTGCCAGCATCGGGAGACTCGGGTCCTACGAGCAGTACTTC. Translating gives CASIGRLGSYEQYF.

V gene TRBV14 combines with J gene TRBJ2-2, with D possibly TRBD2 on 6 matching bases. The V end lost 3 bases, the J end lost 2 bases, and 13 bases lay between the germline ends. The CDR3 consists of 16 residues. Germline V CDR1 and CDR2: SGHDN, FVKESK. The chain's CDR3 is CASSHVGSFNTGELFF. The CDR3 DNA is TGTGCCAGCAGCCACGTCGGGAGCTTTAACACCGGGGAGCTGTTTTTT.

The chain employs TRBV3-1 (or the pseudogene TRBV3-2) and TRBJ1-1; D remains ambiguous. This CDR3 is 13 amino acids long. Germline CDR1 LGHDT, CDR2 YNNKEL (reference sequence). The ends were cut back, 2 bases at V and 8 bases at J, with 12 bases in the middle. The CDR3 DNA is TGTGCCAGCAGCCAATTTGTTTCAGAAGAAGCTTTCTTT. The encoded protein is CASSQFVSEEAFF.

The CDR3 DNA is TGTGCCAGCAGCCGGGACAGGGGTCAAGAGACCCAGTACTTC. Its translation is CASSRDRGQETQYF. V is TRBV6-5 and J is TRBJ2-5; 10 nucleotides line up with TRBD1. CDR3 length: 14 amino acids. V was clipped by 6 bases and J by 2 bases; unmatched bases: 3. CDR1 and CDR2 from the germline V gene are MNHEY and SVGAGI.

The chain combines TRBV6-5 with TRBJ2-2; 8 bases map to TRBD1. The CDR3 is 13 amino acids. The germline gives CDR1 MNHEY, CDR2 SVGAGI. The V gene end was trimmed by 8 bases and the J gene end by 7 bases; junction bases not matched to a gene: 6. CDR3 residues: CASGQGGGGELFF. The CDR3 nucleotides read TGTGCCAGCGGACAGGGCGGCGGCGGGGAGCTGTTTTTT.

The chain is built from TRBV19 and TRBJ1-1; D is possibly TRBD1 (6 bases). The V end was cut by 3 bases, the J end by 3 bases, with 11 bases between. The length of the CDR3 is 14 residues. CDR1 and CDR2 from the germline V gene are LNHDA and SQIVND (reference sequence). The CDR3, as DNA: TGTGCCAGTAGTATTGCAGGGGCGGACACTGAAGCTTTCTTT. Its protein is CASSIAGADTEAFF.

The chain is built from TRBV28 and TRBJ2-7, with 10 bases identical to TRBD1. The CDR3 is 16 amino acids. The V segment lost 8 bases and the J segment 4 bases; nucleotides outside the gene matches: 14. Germline assignment: CDR1 MDHEN and CDR2 SYDVKM. The CDR3 loop reads CASERPSGTGVYEQYF. As DNA, the CDR3 is TGTGCCAGCGAGAGGCCAAGCGGGACAGGGGTGTACGAGCAGTACTTC.

The chain links TRBV6-5 to TRBJ2-5; 13 positions match TRBD2. With 2 bases clipped from V and 7 bases from J, the junction kept 4 bases outside the gene matches. The CDR3 totals 15 residues. The germline gives CDR1 MNHEY, CDR2 SVGAGI. The CDR3 DNA follows: TGTGCCAGCAGTTACGTGGGACTAGCGGGACCGACCCAGTACTTC. Its translation is CASSYVGLAGPTQYF.

The rearrangement links TRBV29-1 to TRBJ2-1; 8 nucleotides align to TRBD2. This CDR3 is built from 15 residues. Germline loops: CDR1 SQVTM, CDR2 ANQGSEA. Losses at the gene ends were 2 bases for V and 8 bases for J; bases not matched to a gene: 11. This chain's CDR3 is CSVELSGTRRDEQFF. The DNA for the CDR3 is TGCAGCGTTGAATTGAGCGGGACTAGGAGGGATGAGCAGTTCTTC.

The CDR3 is CASKILTGYEAFF. In DNA, the CDR3 is TGTGCCAGCAAAATACTTACAGGATATGAAGCTTTCTTT. The V and J genes are TRBV28 and TRBJ1-1; tentative D call: TRBD1 (5 bases). This CDR3 contains 13 residues. CDR1 is MDHEN and CDR2 is SYDVKM in the germline V gene. The V end was cut by 7 bases, the J end by 7 bases, with 16 bases between.

CDR3 in DNA: TGTGCCAGCAGCTCCCAGGGTGTTACAGGCGCCCAGTACTTC. This codes for CASSSQGVTGAQYF. The chain carries TRBV11-2 and TRBJ2-5, with D possibly matching TRBD1 (5 bases). Germline V CDR1 and CDR2: SGHAT, FQNNGV. This CDR3 has 14 amino acids. Trimming removed 4 bases from V and 9 bases from J, with 18 bases in between.

V is TRBV11-1 and J is TRBJ1-2; a weak D match, TRBD1 (5 bases). This CDR3 spans 13 amino acids. The germline CDR1 and CDR2 sequences are SGHAT and FQDESV (reference sequence). V was clipped by 2 bases and J by 5 bases, with 9 bases between them. The CDR3 DNA is TGTGCCAGCAGCTTAACGGCAGGGTATGGCTACACCTTC. Its translation is CASSLTAGYGYTF. The full variable domain, rest sourced from reference TRBV11-1 and TRBJ1-2, is EAEVAQSPRYKITEKSQAVAFWCDPISGHATLYWYRQILGQGPELLVQFQDESVVDDSQLPKDRFSAERLKGVDSTLKIQPAELGDSAMYLCASSLTAGYGYTFGSGTRLTVV.

CDR3 in DNA: TGTGCCAGCAGCCAGCGGGGAACATACGAGCAGTACTTC. Amino acids: CASSQRGTYEQYF. The genes are TRBV5-8 and TRBJ2-7; 7 bases fit TRBD2. Germline values: CDR1 SGHTS, CDR2 YDEGEE. V shed 4 bases, J shed 4 bases, and the junction held 5 bases outside the gene matches. The CDR3 spans 13 residues.

The chain links TRBV5-1 to TRBJ2-7; 7 nucleotides match TRBD1. CDR3 length equals 17 residues. CDR1 is SGHRS, CDR2 YFSETQ, per germline. Trimming at V came to 2 bases and at J to 2 bases, leaving 13 bases not matched to a gene. CDR3 region: CASSLPQSGTVPYEQYF. CDR3 nucleotide sequence: TGCGCCAGCAGCTTACCCCAATCCGGGACAGTACCCTACGAGCAGTACTTC.

The genes are TRBV28 and TRBJ2-7, with 7 bases that match TRBD1. V was clipped by 2 bases and J by 6 bases; unmatched bases: 10. The CDR3 is 15 residues long. In germline, CDR1 is MDHEN, CDR2 SYDVKM. The CDR3 nucleotides are TGTGCCAGCAGTTTAGCCCCGACAGGGTCTGTCGAGCAGTACTTC. Translated: CASSLAPTGSVEQYF. The full variable domain, completed using reference TRBV28 and TRBJ2-7, is DVKVTQSSRYLVKRTGEKVFLECVQDMDHENMFWYRQDPGLGLRLIYFSYDVKMKEKGDIPEGYSVSREKKERFSLILESASTNQTSMYLCASSLAPTGSVEQYFGPGTRLTVT.

This clone was found once. V gene TRBV11-2 combines with J gene TRBJ1-6, with 9 bases aligning to TRBD1. The CDR3 has 14 residues. CDR1 is SGHAT and CDR2 is FQNNGV in the germline V gene. V trimming: 5 bases; J trimming: 10 bases; junction bases outside the gene matches: 6. The CDR3 here is CASSPGQGNSPLHF. The CDR3 bases are TGTGCCAGCAGCCCAGGACAGGGGAACTCACCCCTCCACTTT.

The chain uses TRBV28 and TRBJ2-5, with 14 bases aligning to TRBD2. From germline, CDR1 is MDHEN and CDR2 SYDVKM. This CDR3 is built from 16 residues. Trimming removed 5 bases from V and 5 bases from J; junction bases left unmatched: 7. In nucleotides, the CDR3 is TGTGCCAGCAGTCGGATGACTAGCGGGAGGGGTGAGACCCAGTACTTC. This encodes CASSRMTSGRGETQYF.

The chain is built from TRBV27 and TRBJ2-7; 9 positions match TRBD1. CDR1 and CDR2 from the germline V gene are MNHEY and SMNVEV (reference sequence). The CDR3 extends over 14 amino acids. V was pared by 5 bases and J by 5 bases, with 7 bases of the junction left unmatched. The CDR3 DNA is TGTGCCAGCAGTCGACGGACAGGGGTTAACGAGCAGTACTTC. Its protein product is CASSRRTGVNEQYF.

The V call is TRBV24-1, the J call TRBJ1-4; 9 nucleotides align to TRBD1. The germline gives CDR1 KGHDR, CDR2 SFDVKD. Germline trimming cut 4 bases from V and 12 bases from J; bases unmatched to any gene: 17. The CDR3 totals 17 residues. The CDR3 bases are TGTGCCACCAGTGACACCGGGACAGGGAGGCATGTCCGGGAACTGTTTTTT. Translating gives CATSDTGTGRHVRELFF.

The chain couples TRBV2 to TRBJ2-5; 14 bases fit TRBD2. V lost 7 bases, J lost 5 bases, and 6 bases stayed unmatched. Germline V gene lookup returns CDR1 SNHLY and CDR2 FYNNEI. The CDR3 loop spans 15 amino acids. CDR3 amino acids: CASTRLAGGPETQYF. The CDR3 DNA follows: TGTGCCAGCACCAGACTAGCGGGAGGGCCGGAGACCCAGTACTTC.

This chain joins TRBV2 and TRBJ1-2; D uncertain. V was trimmed by 4 bases and J by 4 bases, leaving 13 bases between them. This CDR3 comprises 14 residues. From germline, CDR1 is SNHLY and CDR2 FYNNEI. The DNA for the CDR3 is TGTGCCAGCAGTGTAAATCGTAACGGCTATGGCTACACCTTC. Protein sequence: CASSVNRNGYGYTF.

The genes are TRBV28 and TRBJ2-7, with a tentative D call TRBD2 (6 bases). The CDR3 is 15 amino acids. V lost 5 bases to trimming and J lost 5 bases, with 19 bases between them. CDR1 MDHEN and CDR2 SYDVKM come from the germline V gene. CDR3 bases: TGTGCCAGCAGTCCCCCCCAAGGCGGGGTGCACGAGCAGTACTTC. This gives the protein CASSPPQGGVHEQYF.

The rearrangement uses TRBV15 and TRBJ1-1, with D hard to call. Per the germline V gene, CDR1 is LNHNV and CDR2 is YYDKDF (reference sequence). This CDR3 is built from 13 residues. Trimming cost V 0 bases and J 2 bases, with 4 bases left between them. In DNA form, the CDR3 reads TGTGCCACCAGCAGAGATCTTAACACTGAAGCTTTCTTT. Amino acids: CATSRDLNTEAFF.

This chain joins TRBV30 and TRBJ1-6, with a weak D call TRBD1 (6 bases). Germline V gives CDR1 GTSNPN, CDR2 SVGIG (reference sequence). V was trimmed by 4 bases and J by 10 bases, leaving 20 bases between them. The CDR3 is made up of 15 amino acids. CDR3 in amino acids: CAWTAHLGQGSPLHF. The CDR3 nucleotides read TGTGCCTGGACCGCCCACCTGGGGCAGGGGTCACCCCTCCACTTT.